Shown below are 28 T cell receptor beta chains from a single sample sequenced in a study of blood T cell repertoires in COVID-19. Only in-frame clones appear in the TCRdb table, and some are missing; sequencing was by immunoSEQ multiplex PCR. The sample comprises more than 95,000 clones, approximately 85% of which are singletons, and approximately 18% rests with the top ten. Input material: peripheral blood. The receptors were sampled from a man between 25 and 39 years old with COVID-19, enrolled during active disease.

CDR3 nucleotide sequence: TGTGCCAGCAGTTTTGGGGGCGGGGGGGAGGAGACCCAGTACTTC. Translating it yields CASSFGGGGEETQYF. The chain combines TRBV27 with TRBJ2-5; 9 nucleotides match TRBD2. The CDR3 is 15 amino acids. Germline loops: CDR1 MNHEY, CDR2 SMNVEV (reference sequence). V was pared by 3 bases and J by 5 bases, with 7 bases of the junction left unmatched.

This chain joins TRBV30 and TRBJ2-7; the match to TRBD1 covers 9 bases. The CDR3 runs to 16 residues. Unmatched junction bases numbered 13, after V lost 2 bases and J lost 5 bases. The germline CDR1 and CDR2 sequences are GTSNPN and SVGIG (reference sequence). CDR3: CAWSPKNTGGPDEQYF. CDR3 nucleotide sequence: TGTGCCTGGAGTCCAAAAAACACAGGGGGCCCGGACGAGCAGTACTTC.

The chain joins TRBV15 to TRBJ1-2; D may be TRBD1 (5 bases). CDR3 length: 15 residues. Germline-derived CDR1 and CDR2 are LNHNV and YYDKDF (reference sequence). V gave up 3 bases and J gave up 3 bases, with 14 bases separating them. The CDR3 protein is CATSSLSGGDYGYTF. The CDR3 region has the DNA TGTGCCACCAGCAGTCTATCGGGAGGGGACTATGGCTACACCTTC.

The rearrangement uses TRBV9 and TRBJ1-1; no firm D call. CDR1 is SGDLS and CDR2 is YYNGEE in the germline V gene. V was trimmed by 4 bases and J by 3 bases, leaving 16 bases between them. The CDR3 runs 15 residues. For the CDR3, the DNA is TGTGCCAGCAGCCCCGGCGGGAGTTTTGACACTGAAGCTTTCTTT. Encoded protein: CASSPGGSFDTEAFF.

The chain carries TRBV6-5 and TRBJ2-5; no firm D call. Germline V gene data show CDR1 as MNHEY and CDR2 as SVGAGI. Trimming took 0 bases from V and 5 from J, leaving 13 bases between them. The CDR3 consists of 15 residues. CDR3 residues: CASSYSGSSGETQYF. CDR3 in DNA: TGTGCCAGCAGTTACTCTGGCTCCTCCGGGGAGACCCAGTACTTC.

The genes are TRBV19 and TRBJ1-2; TRBD1 matches at 7 bases. In germline, CDR1 is LNHDA, CDR2 SQIVND (reference sequence). The CDR3 contains 15 residues. The junction had 10 bases not matched to a gene; V was cut back by 5 bases and J by 4 bases. CDR3 sequence (DNA): TGTGCCAGTAGTTTCGTTGGACAGGTGCCCTATGGCTACACCTTC. The encoded protein is CASSFVGQVPYGYTF.

V and J are TRBV20-1 and TRBJ2-3; D unresolved. The CDR3 consists of 11 residues. With 4 bases removed from V and 6 bases from J, the gap between germline ends came to 8 bases. Germline CDR1 reads DFQATT; CDR2 reads SNEGSKA (reference sequence). The CDR3 nucleotides read TGCAGTGCTAAACCCCAGGATACGCAGTATTTT. Amino acid sequence: CSAKPQDTQYF.

V usage is TRBV6-1 and J usage is TRBJ1-2; D call uncertain. CDR3 length: 17 amino acids. Per the germline V gene, CDR1 is MNHNS and CDR2 is SASEGT. Trimming removed 4 bases at V and 0 bases at J, with 18 bases between. Here the CDR3 reads CASSAGMVGPSNYGYTF. The CDR3 nucleotides are TGTGCCAGCAGTGCGGGGATGGTGGGTCCCTCTAACTATGGCTACACCTTC.

This chain's CDR3 is CASSGGQGAIYGYTF. The CDR3, as DNA: TGTGCCAGCAGCGGGGGACAGGGGGCGATTTATGGCTACACCTTC. The chain joins TRBV5-8 to TRBJ1-2, with TRBD1 matching over 12 bases. This CDR3 is 15 amino acids long. The trim removed 4 bases at V and 5 bases at J, leaving 6 bases unmatched. Germline assignment: CDR1 SGHTS and CDR2 YDEGEE.

The J gene is TRBJ1-2, the V gene TRBV5-1; TRBD1 might be the D (5 bases). CDR1 is SGHRS, CDR2 YFSETQ, per germline. Trimming stripped 1 base from V and 8 bases from J, with 15 bases between. This CDR3 has 14 amino acids. CDR3 sequence (DNA): TGCGCCAGCAGCTTGCCCGGGACTACCTCGGGCTACACCTTC. Translation: CASSLPGTTSGYTF.

The chain recombines TRBV5-8 with TRBJ1-5; TRBD1 might be the D (5 bases). Between the trimmed V and J ends, which lost 3 bases and 3 bases, there was a span of 10 bases. The CDR3 runs 14 residues. Looked up from germline, CDR1 is SGHTS and CDR2 is YDEGEE. CDR3 DNA: TGTGCCAGCAGCTCAGGGTACTTCAATCAGCCCCAGCATTTT. Protein product: CASSSGYFNQPQHF.

V usage is TRBV4-1 and J usage is TRBJ2-5; 7 bases agree with TRBD2. Per the germline V gene, CDR1 is MGHRA and CDR2 is YSYEKL. The CDR3 length is 16 residues. With 5 bases clipped from V and 4 bases from J, the junction kept 13 bases outside the gene matches. The CDR3 DNA reads as TGCGCCAGCAGCTCGCTAAAGCGGGGAGATTCAGAGACCCAGTACTTC. Translating gives CASSSLKRGDSETQYF.

The V gene is TRBV6-5, the J gene TRBJ1-2; unclear D gene. This CDR3 has 13 amino acids. V lost 5 bases, J lost 4 bases, and 11 bases lay in between. In germline, CDR1 is MNHEY, CDR2 SVGAGI. The CDR3 protein is CASSLGNSYGYTF. The CDR3 bases are TGTGCCAGCAGTCTCGGTAACAGCTATGGCTACACCTTC.

The chain recombines TRBV30 with TRBJ1-1; possible D gene TRBD1, 6 bases. Germline V gives CDR1 GTSNPN, CDR2 SVGIG (reference sequence). This CDR3 is built from 11 residues. Trimming took off 7 bases at V and 6 bases at J, with 12 bases between the two ends. CDR3 region: CASREGAEAFF. The CDR3 DNA is TGTGCCTCCAGGGAGGGGGCTGAAGCTTTCTTT.

For the CDR3, the DNA is TGTGCCACCAGCAGAGAAGGAAGGGGGCAGTTCTTC. This translates into CATSREGRGQFF. This chain connects TRBV15 to TRBJ2-1, with a tentative D call TRBD1 (5 bases). Per the germline V gene, CDR1 is LNHNV and CDR2 is YYDKDF (reference sequence). V shed 0 bases and J shed 12 bases, with 9 bases lying between them. CDR3 length equals 12 residues.

This chain links TRBV14 with TRBJ1-3; D is unclear. V lost 3 bases, J lost 2 bases, and 8 bases lay in between. The CDR3 contains 14 residues. Germline-derived CDR1 and CDR2 are SGHDN and FVKESK. The CDR3 region is CASSHYSTGNTIYF. The CDR3, as DNA: TGTGCCAGCAGCCACTATTCAACTGGAAACACCATATATTTT.

This rearrangement joins TRBV18 to TRBJ1-4; D ambiguous. This CDR3 comprises 14 residues. Germline values: CDR1 KGHSH, CDR2 LQKENI. V lost 3 bases to trimming and J lost 1 base, with 6 bases between them. CDR3 nucleotide sequence: TGTGCCAGCTCACCTTCGGGAACTAATGAAAAACTGTTTTTT. Protein: CASSPSGTNEKLFF.

The genes are TRBV28 and TRBJ1-4; a possible D gene is TRBD1 (6 bases). V lost 5 bases and J 5 bases, leaving 9 bases between the germline ends. The CDR3 spans 13 residues. Per the germline V gene, CDR1 is MDHEN and CDR2 is SYDVKM. The CDR3 is CASSPGQNEKLFF. As DNA, the CDR3 is TGTGCCAGCAGTCCGGGACAAAATGAAAAACTGTTTTTT.

This clone was counted a few times. This rearrangement joins TRBV2 to TRBJ2-5, with 11 positions matching TRBD2. Looked up from germline, CDR1 is SNHLY and CDR2 is FYNNEI. V trimming: 2 bases; J trimming: 5 bases; junction bases outside the gene matches: 4. The CDR3 is made up of 15 amino acids. The CDR3 DNA is TGTGCCAGCAGTGAAAGTCTAGCGGGAGGTGAGACCCAGTACTTC. Translation: CASSESLAGGETQYF.

The chain links TRBV5-1 to TRBJ2-5, with TRBD2 matching 15 bases. V dropped 2 bases and J dropped 0; count of bases not matched to a gene: 5. The CDR3 runs to 18 residues. The germline CDR1 and CDR2 sequences are SGHRS and YFSETQ. The CDR3 is CASSFGGTSGGNQETQYF. CDR3 DNA sequence: TGCGCCAGCAGCTTTGGTGGGACTAGCGGGGGGAACCAAGAGACCCAGTACTTC.

The chain carries TRBV5-4 and TRBJ1-2; 9 bases map to TRBD1. Germline CDR1 and CDR2: SGHNT and YYREEE (reference sequence). The junction had 6 bases not matched to a gene; V was cut back by 6 bases and J by 3 bases. The CDR3 is 14 residues long. CDR3: CASTRDRAYYGYTF. The CDR3 DNA reads as TGTGCCAGCACCAGGGACAGGGCTTACTATGGCTACACCTTC. The entire variable domain, with the rest obtained from reference TRBV5-4 and TRBJ1-2, is as follows: ETGVTQSPTHLIKTRGQQVTLRCSSQSGHNTVSWYQQALGQGPQFIFQYYREEENGRGNFPPRFSGLQFPNYSSELNVNALELDDSALYLCASTRDRAYYGYTFGSGTRLTVV.

This clone appeared once. The genes are TRBV28 and TRBJ1-1; tentatively, D is TRBD1 (5 bases). Trimming removed 11 bases from V and 3 bases from J, with 13 bases in between. This CDR3 contains 12 residues. The germline CDR1 and CDR2 sequences are MDHEN and SYDVKM. This CDR3 is CAGQGPDTEAFF. The DNA for the CDR3 is TGTGCCGGCCAGGGCCCCGACACTGAAGCTTTCTTT. The full variable domain, in which reference TRBV28 and TRBJ1-1 provide the parts outside the CDR3, is DVKVTQSSRYLVKRTGEKVFLECVQDMDHENMFWYRQDPGLGLRLIYFSYDVKMKEKGDIPEGYSVSREKKERFSLILESASTNQTSMYLCAGQGPDTEAFFGQGTRLTVV.

This chain links TRBV6-5 with TRBJ2-3, with 12 bases matching TRBD1. This CDR3 spans 15 amino acids. The germline CDR1 and CDR2 sequences are MNHEY and SVGAGI. Trimming cost V 6 bases and J 6 bases; bases outside gene matches: 7. The CDR3 DNA reads TGTGCCAGCAGAGCACCGGGACAGGGGGCGGATACGCAGTATTTT. It is translated as CASRAPGQGADTQYF.

The rearrangement uses TRBV28 and TRBJ1-2; 9 bases fit TRBD1. Germline V gives CDR1 MDHEN, CDR2 SYDVKM. The CDR3 runs 15 residues. Trimming took 7 bases from V and 11 from J; bases not matched to a gene: 17. CDR3 sequence reads: CASTPRTGATMLYTF. CDR3 sequence (DNA): TGTGCCAGCACCCCCCGGACAGGGGCAACTATGTTGTACACCTTC.

The count of this clone is one. This chain links TRBV5-6 with TRBJ1-2; the match to TRBD1 covers 11 bases. The germline gives CDR1 SGHDT, CDR2 YYEEEE. V lost 4 bases and J lost 4; bases outside the gene matches: 12. The CDR3 length is 17 residues. Written as DNA, the CDR3 is TGTGCCAGCAGCCCCGGGACAGGGGGTCAATCAACCTATGGCTACACCTTC. This encodes CASSPGTGGQSTYGYTF.

V gene TRBV23-1 combines with J gene TRBJ1-5, with TRBD1 as a possible D gene (6 bases). TRBV23-1 is an open reading frame, and its role is uncertain. The CDR3 loop spans 15 amino acids. Trimming left V 3 bases short and J 2 bases short, with 11 bases between. The CDR3, as DNA: TGCGCCAGCAGTCACCCGGACAGCCGCAATCAGCCCCAGCATTTT. Protein sequence: CASSHPDSRNQPQHF.

This sequence joins TRBV28 and TRBJ2-5; TRBD2 matches at 12 bases. This CDR3 is 17 amino acids long. V was pared by 0 bases and J by 4 bases, with 6 bases of the junction left unmatched. Germline-derived CDR1 and CDR2 are MDHEN and SYDVKM. In DNA form, the CDR3 reads TGTGCCAGCAGTTTATGGACTAGCGGGAGTATGGGAGAGACCCAGTACTTC. It codes for CASSLWTSGSMGETQYF. Full variable domain (remainder filled in from reference TRBV28 and TRBJ2-5): DVKVTQSSRYLVKRTGEKVFLECVQDMDHENMFWYRQDPGLGLRLIYFSYDVKMKEKGDIPEGYSVSREKKERFSLILESASTNQTSMYLCASSLWTSGSMGETQYFGPGTRLLVL.

The chain carries TRBV11-2 and TRBJ2-5; 9 nucleotides line up with TRBD2. The CDR3 is made up of 16 amino acids. The J segment lost 5 bases and the V segment lost 0 bases, leaving 7 bases of the junction unmatched. CDR1 is SGHAT and CDR2 is FQNNGV in the germline V gene. CDR3 amino acids: CASSLEARGGWETQYF. CDR3 DNA sequence: TGTGCCAGCAGCTTAGAGGCGCGGGGGGGCTGGGAGACCCAGTACTTC.